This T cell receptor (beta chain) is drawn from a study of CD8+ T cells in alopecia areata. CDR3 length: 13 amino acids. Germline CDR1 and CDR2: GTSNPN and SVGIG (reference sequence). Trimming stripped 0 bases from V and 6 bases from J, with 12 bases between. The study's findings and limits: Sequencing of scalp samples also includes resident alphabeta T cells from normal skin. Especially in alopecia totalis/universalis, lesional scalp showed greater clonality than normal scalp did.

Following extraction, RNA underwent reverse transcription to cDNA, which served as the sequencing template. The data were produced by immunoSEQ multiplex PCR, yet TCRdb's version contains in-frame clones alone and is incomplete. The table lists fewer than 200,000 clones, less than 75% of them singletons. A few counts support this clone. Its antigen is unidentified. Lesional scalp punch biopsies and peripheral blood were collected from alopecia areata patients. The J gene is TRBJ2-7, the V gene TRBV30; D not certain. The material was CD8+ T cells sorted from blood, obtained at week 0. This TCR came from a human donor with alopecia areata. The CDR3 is CAWSVLVGSEQYF. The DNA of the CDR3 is TGTGCCTGGAGTGTACTGGTAGGGTCCGAGCAGTACTTC.